This TCR beta chain was documented in a study of blood T cells in healthy people across ages. Overall study results and limits: A roughly linear fall in TCR beta diversity per million T cells was seen with increasing age.

Germline lookup yields CDR1 LGHNA and CDR2 YSLEER. V lost 1 base to trimming and J lost 4 bases, with 13 bases between them. The CDR3 sequence is 15 residues long. Together with a sample-barcoded 5' primer, a J-beta primer mix was included in a second PCR lasting roughly 7 to 11 cycles. Each cDNA molecule, via a template-switch adaptor with 12 random nucleotides, was tagged. Via MiXCR, TCRdb re-called the 5' RACE reads, giving one row per CDR3 protein. The profile shows approximately 760,000 distinct CDR3 sequences, roughly 25% of them singletons. With regard to this clonotype: Its specificity is not known.

The data also belong to a second study, concerning T cells of mothers and their children. From that paper: Every mother produced more than 10 million TCR beta CDR3 reads, whereas every child provided some 3 million.

The TCR comes from a boy aged 5-17 years in good health. The chain couples TRBV4-3 to TRBJ2-5; D is unresolved. Material: blood. CDR3 sequence reads: CASSQGDSQRETQYF. CDR3 DNA: TGCGCCAGCAGCCAAGGGGATAGCCAACGAGAGACCCAGTACTTC.